This T cell receptor beta chain was found in a study of cytomegalovirus exposure and HLA in healthy donors. CDR3 size: 15 residues. V shed 4 bases and J 4 bases; nucleotides not matched to a gene: 6. Germline loops: CDR1 MNHEY, CDR2 SVGAGI. The count of this clone is one. The study ran its PCR with 60 Vbeta and 13 Jbeta primers. Only in-frame clones appear in the TCRdb table, and some are missing; sequencing was by immunoSEQ multiplex PCR. The table has 130,000 or so clones, roughly three quarters seen once. This sequence joins TRBV6-5 and TRBJ1-1, with 10 bases aligning to TRBD1. The sequence came from a woman aged 35 to 49 in good health and CMV-seronegative. The sample consisted of PBMCs. The CDR3 loop reads CASSSPGTGVTEAFF. CDR3 DNA: TGTGCCAGCAGTTCCCCCGGGACAGGGGTCACTGAAGCTTTCTTT.